Following are 31 T cell receptor beta chains from one sample sequenced in a study of blood T cell repertoires in COVID-19. TCRdb's table, derived via immunoSEQ multiplex PCR, lists solely in-frame clones and lacks some. The table includes some 100,000 clones, 75% to 90% detected once. The sequencing sample was made of peripheral blood. All receptors derive from a woman aged 70-85 years with acute or convalescent COVID-19.

This chain uses TRBV5-5 with TRBJ1-5; a possible D gene is TRBD1 (5 bases). V gave up 0 bases and J gave up 4 bases, with 14 bases separating them. Germline values: CDR1 SGHKS, CDR2 YYEKEE (reference sequence). This CDR3 region has 16 residues. The CDR3, as DNA: TGTGCCAGCAGCTTGGAGCCAGGGAGGATTAATCAGCCCCAGCATTTT. Amino acid sequence: CASSLEPGRINQPQHF.

The genes are TRBV28 and TRBJ1-2, with D unresolved. Germline V CDR1 and CDR2: MDHEN, SYDVKM. This CDR3 has 14 amino acids. The V end was cut by 6 bases, the J end by 1 base, with 12 bases between. The CDR3 DNA follows: TGTGCCAGCAGCTCTGGTGCAGTTAACTATGGCTACACCTTC. Encoded protein: CASSSGAVNYGYTF.

Comment on this clone: One end of the junction fails to match germline, which may point to a read error. V gene TRBV6-5 combines with J gene TRBJ1-1; D remains ambiguous. The germline V gene has CDR1 MNHEY and CDR2 SVGAGI. The CDR3 covers 14 residues. The CDR3 sequence: CASTREGLKTEAFF. CDR3 DNA: TGTGCCAGCACCCGGGAAGGGCTGAAGACTGAAGCTTTCTTT.

On this clone itself: An end of the junction does not agree with germline; a read error may underlie this. V gene TRBV18 combines with J gene TRBJ2-5, with 9 positions matching TRBD1. The CDR3 contains 15 residues. Germline V lookup: CDR1 KGHSH, CDR2 LQKENI. CDR3 DNA sequence: TGTGCCAGCTCAACACCGGGACAGGGAGACTTTAGCCAGTACTTC. Protein sequence: CASSTPGQGDFSQYF.

The chain has TRBV10-3 and TRBJ2-5; D possibly corresponds to TRBD2 (6 bases). The V and J ends lost 2 bases and 3 bases respectively, with 10 bases between them. The V gene's germline CDR1 is ENHRY and CDR2 SYGVKD. This CDR3 spans 14 amino acids. The CDR3 sequence: CAISERGDKETQYF. DNA for the CDR3: TGTGCCATCAGTGAGCGCGGGGATAAAGAGACCCAGTACTTC.

The CDR3 coding sequence is TGCAGTGCTAGTAAGGGGGGACTAGCGGGCACCGGGGAGCTGTTTTTT. Its protein product is CSASKGGLAGTGELFF. The gene calls are TRBV20-1 and TRBJ2-2, with 12 nucleotides matching TRBD2. CDR1 is DFQATT, CDR2 SNEGSKA, per germline (reference sequence). Trimming removed 3 bases from V and 4 bases from J; junction bases left unmatched: 6. The CDR3 is made up of 16 amino acids.

This clone was observed a single time. The chain uses TRBV4-1 and TRBJ1-2; 7 nucleotides align to TRBD1. Germline V CDR1 and CDR2: MGHRA, YSYEKL. The CDR3 is made up of 15 amino acids. The junction had 5 bases not matched to a gene; V was cut back by 2 bases and J by 2 bases. CDR3 sequence reads: CASSQTGQMNYGYTF. CDR3 DNA sequence: TGCGCCAGCAGCCAAACGGGACAGATGAACTATGGCTACACCTTC.

The V gene is TRBV30, the J gene TRBJ1-1; a possible D gene is TRBD1 (6 bases). Germline CDR1 and CDR2: GTSNPN and SVGIG (reference sequence). Trimming left V 2 bases short and J 1 base short, with 14 bases between. The CDR3 sequence is 15 residues long. For the CDR3, the DNA is TGTGCCTGGAGTACAATGGGACACACGAACACTGAAGCTTTCTTT. This gives the protein CAWSTMGHTNTEAFF.

V and J are TRBV6-5 and TRBJ1-1; D call uncertain. Germline V lookup: CDR1 MNHEY, CDR2 SVGAGI. Between the trimmed V and J ends, which lost 0 bases and 1 base, there was a span of 12 bases. The CDR3 has 16 residues. As DNA, the CDR3 is TGTGCCAGCAGTTACTCCCCGCACCCTACGAACACTGAAGCTTTCTTT. It yields the protein CASSYSPHPTNTEAFF.

The chain is built from TRBV3-1 (or the pseudogene TRBV3-2) and TRBJ2-2; 12 positions agree with TRBD2. Germline lookup yields CDR1 LGHDT and CDR2 YNNKEL (reference sequence). The CDR3 contains 19 residues. Germline trimming cut 0 bases from V and 0 bases from J; bases unmatched to any gene: 5. The DNA for the CDR3 is TGTGCCAGCAGCCAAGATCATCCTAGCGGGGGGGCGAACACCGGGGAGCTGTTTTTT. Translated, it gives CASSQDHPSGGANTGELFF.

This chain joins TRBV4-1 and TRBJ1-5, with D possibly matching TRBD1 (6 bases). Looked up from germline, CDR1 is MGHRA and CDR2 is YSYEKL. This CDR3 comprises 15 residues. V lost 4 bases and J 6 bases, leaving 16 bases between the germline ends. The DNA of the CDR3 is TGCGCCAGCAGCCTTTTTTCAGGGGAGCGTCAGCCCCAGCATTTT. Its translation: CASSLFSGERQPQHF.

The gene calls are TRBV20-1 and TRBJ1-4; TRBD1 is a possible D gene (6 bases). CDR1 DFQATT and CDR2 SNEGSKA come from the germline V gene (reference sequence). V shed 3 bases and J shed 7 bases, with 12 bases lying between them. This CDR3 has 13 amino acids. In DNA form, the CDR3 reads TGCAGTGCTAGTAAGGGGGGGGGTGAAAAACTGTTTTTT. It codes for CSASKGGGEKLFF.

This clone was counted a single time. V is TRBV4-1 and J is TRBJ2-7; D uncertain. V lost 4 bases and J lost 7, with 14 bases in between. This CDR3 comprises 13 residues. The germline gives CDR1 MGHRA, CDR2 YSYEKL. DNA for the CDR3: TGCGCCAGCAGCCCGCTCGCGTTTCGAGAGCAGTACTTC. It is translated as CASSPLAFREQYF.

V usage is TRBV4-2 and J usage is TRBJ1-4, with unresolved D. The CDR3 is 12 amino acids. The V end was cut by 0 bases, the J end by 7 bases, with 3 bases between. Looked up from germline, CDR1 is LGHNA and CDR2 is YNFKEQ. The CDR3 sequence: CASSQEAEKLFF. The CDR3 region has the DNA TGTGCCAGCAGCCAAGAGGCTGAAAAACTGTTTTTT.

The V and J genes are TRBV5-5 and TRBJ1-2; D is perhaps TRBD1 (5 bases). This CDR3 has 14 amino acids. Per germline, CDR1 SGHKS and CDR2 YYEKEE (reference sequence). Trimming removed 5 bases from V and 4 bases from J, with 15 bases in between. CDR3 coding DNA: TGTGCCAGCAGTAAAGGGGTAGAGGCCTATGGCTACACCTTC. Translating it yields CASSKGVEAYGYTF.

This rearrangement joins TRBV5-6 to TRBJ2-3, with 9 bases fitting TRBD1. Germline CDR1 is SGHDT and CDR2 is YYEEEE. CDR3 length: 15 residues. V gave up 1 base and J gave up 6 bases; unmatched junction bases: 6. The CDR3 DNA reads as TGTGCCAGCAGCTTGTGGACAGGGGTAAGGGATACGCAGTATTTT. This gives the protein CASSLWTGVRDTQYF.

V usage is TRBV5-1 and J usage is TRBJ1-1, with a weak D call TRBD1 (5 bases). The CDR3 spans 14 residues. From germline, CDR1 is SGHRS and CDR2 YFSETQ. V was shortened by 4 bases and J by 6 bases, with 16 bases between the two germline ends. The CDR3 DNA sequence: TGCGCCAGCAGCCGGGACTTGGACCCATCTGAAGCTTTCTTT. Translation gives CASSRDLDPSEAFF.

The chain uses TRBV5-1 and TRBJ1-5; D gene ambiguous. Germline-derived CDR1 and CDR2 are SGHRS and YFSETQ. V was clipped by 0 bases and J by 7 bases, with 8 bases between them. The CDR3 runs to 13 residues. Here the CDR3 reads CASSLGLDQPQHF. The CDR3 nucleotides are TGCGCCAGCAGCTTGGGACTTGACCAGCCCCAGCATTTT.

The V and J genes are TRBV19 and TRBJ1-5; D possibly corresponds to TRBD1 (5 bases). Germline CDR1 and CDR2: LNHDA and SQIVND (reference sequence). The CDR3 length is 15 residues. Trimming pared 8 bases from V and 1 base from J, leaving 15 bases between. CDR3 amino acids: CASGFVGGSNQPQHF. The DNA of the CDR3 is TGTGCCAGTGGCTTCGTCGGGGGGAGCAATCAGCCCCAGCATTTT.

The chain has TRBV9 and TRBJ1-1; D not resolved. The germline V gene has CDR1 SGDLS and CDR2 YYNGEE. Trimming pared 4 bases from V and 6 bases from J, leaving 19 bases between. This CDR3 is 15 amino acids long. The CDR3, as DNA: TGTGCCAGCAGCCCAGGACTCCCCGCCGGGGCTGAAGCTTTCTTT. This translates into CASSPGLPAGAEAFF.

The chain joins TRBV11-3 to TRBJ2-1; 8 nucleotides align to TRBD2. Germline values: CDR1 SGHNT, CDR2 YENEEA. The CDR3 consists of 16 residues. V was clipped by 5 bases and J by 0 bases; unmatched bases: 6. The CDR3 coding sequence is TGTGCCAGCAGCACTAGCGGAGGGCGCTCCTACAATGAGCAGTTCTTC. It translates to CASSTSGGRSYNEQFF. Combining the CDR3 with reference TRBV11-3 and TRBJ2-1 gives the whole variable domain EAGVVQSPRYKIIEKKQPVAFWCNPISGHNTLYWYLQNLGQGPELLIRYENEEAVDDSQLPKDRFSAERLKGVDSTLKIQPAELGDSAVYLCASSTSGGRSYNEQFFGPGTRLTVL.

This clone was counted a single time. The rearrangement uses TRBV28 and TRBJ2-6, with 10 nucleotides matching TRBD1. Germline V gene lookup returns CDR1 MDHEN and CDR2 SYDVKM. J gave up 4 bases and V 3 bases, and 6 bases lay outside the gene matches. This CDR3 contains 17 residues. The CDR3, as DNA: TGTGCCAGCAGTTTTCTGGGACAGGGGACGGGGGCCAACGTCCTGACTTTC. Encoded protein: CASSFLGQGTGANVLTF.

The chain joins TRBV2 to TRBJ1-2; tentatively, D is TRBD1 (5 bases). This CDR3 spans 14 amino acids. V was clipped by 6 bases and J by 5 bases, with 16 bases between them. The germline gives CDR1 SNHLY, CDR2 FYNNEI. Written as DNA, the CDR3 is TGTGCCAGCAGCCCAAGCGGGACGGATTATGGCTACACCTTC. Protein product: CASSPSGTDYGYTF.

The V call is TRBV5-1, the J call TRBJ1-1; D is ambiguous. Germline V gene sequence: CDR1 SGHRS, CDR2 YFSETQ. Trimming shortened V by 5 bases and J by 1 base, and 3 bases separated the two germline ends. The CDR3 has 11 residues. DNA for the CDR3: TGCGCCAGCAGTAGGAACACTGAAGCTTTCTTT. Protein product: CASSRNTEAFF.

The chain employs TRBV24-1 and TRBJ2-2; 7 positions match TRBD1. In germline, CDR1 is KGHDR, CDR2 SFDVKD. This CDR3 is 17 amino acids long. V was clipped by 3 bases and J by 6 bases; unmatched bases: 12. Here the CDR3 reads CATSDPTGLIGPGELFF. The CDR3 DNA sequence: TGTGCCACCAGTGATCCGACAGGGCTGATTGGCCCCGGGGAGCTGTTTTTT.

This clone was recorded once. V and J are TRBV11-2 and TRBJ1-4; the D is unclear. Trimming took off 2 bases at V and 0 bases at J, with 7 bases between the two ends. The CDR3 is 15 residues long. Germline loops: CDR1 SGHAT, CDR2 FQNNGV. In nucleotides, the CDR3 is TGTGCCAGCAGCTTATCAGGTTCAACTAATGAAAAACTGTTTTTT. Translation gives CASSLSGSTNEKLFF.

The J gene is TRBJ1-1, the V gene TRBV7-9, with 8 bases matching TRBD1. The V and J ends lost 5 bases and 4 bases, in that order; junction bases with no gene match: 6. The length of the CDR3 is 14 residues. CDR1 SEHNR and CDR2 FQNEAQ come from the germline V gene (reference sequence). CDR3 residues: CASSQQGEGTEAFF. DNA for the CDR3: TGTGCCAGCAGCCAACAGGGGGAAGGCACTGAAGCTTTCTTT.

The chain couples TRBV29-1 to TRBJ2-2, with 9 bases identical to TRBD1. Germline assignment: CDR1 SQVTM and CDR2 ANQGSEA. Unmatched junction bases numbered 9, after V lost 6 bases and J lost 1 base. There are 16 residues in the CDR3. The CDR3 DNA sequence: TGCAGCGTGTCCCGGGACAGGGCCCTGAACACCGGGGAGCTGTTTTTT. Translation gives CSVSRDRALNTGELFF.

The chain couples TRBV2 to TRBJ2-3; 9 bases agree with TRBD2. CDR3 length: 15 amino acids. CDR1 SNHLY and CDR2 FYNNEI come from the germline V gene. Trimming removed 9 bases from V and 4 bases from J; junction bases left unmatched: 11. Here the CDR3 reads CARKVAGAKADTQYF. In DNA form, the CDR3 reads TGTGCCAGGAAGGTAGCGGGGGCCAAGGCAGATACGCAGTATTTT.

The gene calls are TRBV6-5 and TRBJ2-3; 8 bases agree with TRBD1. This CDR3 is built from 15 residues. The V gene end was trimmed by 4 bases and the J gene end by 4 bases; junction bases not matched to a gene: 7. Per the germline V gene, CDR1 is MNHEY and CDR2 is SVGAGI. The CDR3 coding sequence is TGTGCCAGCAGTTTCCGGGGACAGGCGGCAGATACGCAGTATTTT. It is translated as CASSFRGQAADTQYF.

V is TRBV25-1 and J is TRBJ1-1; perhaps TRBD1 as D (5 bases). Germline CDR1 MGHDK, CDR2 SYGVNS. Trimming left V 1 base short and J 2 bases short, with 11 bases between. The CDR3 loop spans 15 amino acids. Here the CDR3 reads CASSEFAGLNTEAFF. The CDR3 region has the DNA TGTGCCAGCAGTGAATTTGCAGGGCTTAACACTGAAGCTTTCTTT.